One and the same sample provided the 17 T cell receptor beta chains below, sequenced in a study of T cell repertoires in aging, cancer and after chemotherapy. Rearranged V-D-J TRB sequences were amplified with a mixed TRB-A/B primer pool. TCRdb independently ran MiXCR on the multiplex PCR reads; one entry per CDR3 protein. The sample yields several thousand distinct CDR3 sequences, about 53% seen once. Amplification of TCR beta used genomic DNA extracted from peripheral blood. The sequenced material came from blood. The receptors stem from a human donor with a solid tumor.

This chain uses TRBV4-3 with TRBJ2-2; tentatively, D is TRBD1 (6 bases). Germline V lookup: CDR1 LGHNA, CDR2 YSLEER. This CDR3 region has 15 residues. Deletions cut 0 bases from V and 2 bases from J, with 7 bases between. CDR3 DNA sequence: TGCGCCAGCAGCCAAGACAGGGGAAACACCGGGGAGCTGTTTTTT. Translated: CASSQDRGNTGELFF.

The chain recombines TRBV6-7 with TRBJ1-5; D gene uncertain. TRBV6-7 is an ORF, with its function uncertain. V gave up 6 bases and J gave up 6 bases, with 6 bases separating them. The CDR3 loop spans 11 amino acids. Here the CDR3 reads CASSRPQPQHF. The CDR3 coding sequence is TGTGCCAGCAGCCGACCTCAGCCCCAGCATTTT.

This clonotype was picked up one time. The chain combines TRBV7-6 with TRBJ1-1; tentatively, D is TRBD1 (6 bases). V was clipped by 1 base and J by 5 bases, with 14 bases between them. CDR3 length equals 15 residues. Germline-derived CDR1 and CDR2 are SGHVS and FNYEAQ. In DNA, the CDR3 is TGTGCCAGCAGCTTAGGGTTGACGGGGGCGACTGAAGCTTTCTTT. Encoded protein: CASSLGLTGATEAFF.

This clonotype was recorded a few times. The chain employs TRBV27 and TRBJ1-2; perhaps TRBD1 as D (6 bases). The CDR3 loop spans 12 amino acids. V was pared by 4 bases and J by 7 bases, with 10 bases between. Germline-derived CDR1 and CDR2 are MNHEY and SMNVEV (reference sequence). CDR3 loop: CASSSGQLGYTF. In DNA form, the CDR3 reads TGTGCCAGCAGTTCAGGACAGCTTGGCTACACCTTC.

The chain uses TRBV6-5 and TRBJ2-2, with 8 bases that match TRBD1. The CDR3 loop spans 16 amino acids. J gave up 7 bases and V 4 bases, and 11 bases lay outside the gene matches. CDR1 and CDR2 (germline): MNHEY, SVGAGI. The CDR3 nucleotides read TGTGCCAGCAGTTCCAGGGGGCGACCTTACGACGGGGAGCTGTTTTTT. Its protein product is CASSSRGRPYDGELFF.

The chain links TRBV7-2 to TRBJ2-7, with D tentatively TRBD1 (6 bases). Between the trimmed V and J ends, which lost 2 bases and 4 bases, there was a span of 12 bases. Germline V gene data show CDR1 as SGHTA and CDR2 as FQGNSA. The CDR3 sequence is 14 residues long. The DNA of the CDR3 is TGTGCCAGCAGCTTATCCCGGGACAAATACGAGCAGTACTTC. Protein product: CASSLSRDKYEQYF.

Points on this clonotype: One end of the junction varies from germline; a read error may be responsible. The rearrangement links TRBV19 to TRBJ1-2, with D possibly being TRBD1 (6 bases). The CDR3 has 13 amino acids. The germline V gene encodes CDR1 LNHDA and CDR2 SQIVND (reference sequence). The CDR3 reads CASSARGDYAYTF. CDR3 nucleotides: TGTGCCAGTAGTGCCAGGGGAGACTATGCCTACACCTTC.

The chain is built from TRBV20-1 and TRBJ1-5; no firm D call. Looked up from germline, CDR1 is DFQATT and CDR2 is SNEGSKA (reference sequence). The ends were cut back, 0 bases at V and 2 bases at J, with 11 bases in the middle. The CDR3 is 15 residues long. The chain's CDR3 is CSARDRLPGNQPQHF. In DNA form, the CDR3 reads TGCAGTGCTAGAGATAGGTTGCCGGGCAATCAGCCCCAGCATTTT.

DNA for the CDR3: TGTGCCAGCAGTCCCGAGGGGGTGCCAGGTCAGCCCCAGCATTTT. Translated: CASSPEGVPGQPQHF. The chain employs TRBV6-6 and TRBJ1-5, with D possibly matching TRBD1 (6 bases). Germline CDR1 is MNHNY and CDR2 is SVGAGI (reference sequence). Trimming shortened V by 5 bases and J by 6 bases, and 17 bases separated the two germline ends. The CDR3 is 15 amino acids.

V usage is TRBV6-6 and J usage is TRBJ2-3; 9 bases map to TRBD2. The CDR3 totals 15 residues. J lost 6 bases, V lost 5 bases, and 9 bases had no gene match. Germline V gene sequence: CDR1 MNHNY, CDR2 SVGAGI (reference sequence). CDR3 protein: CASSAHGTSLDTQYF. CDR3 sequence (DNA): TGTGCCAGCAGTGCCCACGGGACTAGCCTCGATACGCAGTATTTT.

This clonotype was counted between two and nine times. This CDR3 reads CAIAGGNQPQHF. CDR3 nucleotide sequence: TGTGCCATCGCAGGAGGCAATCAGCCCCAGCATTTT. This sequence joins TRBV10-3 and TRBJ1-5; no firm D call. Germline CDR1 reads ENHRY; CDR2 reads SYGVKD. V lost 8 bases and J 2 bases, leaving 7 bases between the germline ends. The CDR3 length is 12 residues.

This chain uses TRBV28 with TRBJ1-1; no definite D call. The CDR3 is 17 residues long. CDR1 MDHEN and CDR2 SYDVKM come from the germline V gene. V shed 6 bases and J shed 3 bases, with 23 bases lying between them. CDR3 residues: CASSRLYNLPSHTEAFF. The CDR3 DNA sequence: TGTGCCAGCAGCAGACTATATAACCTCCCCAGTCACACTGAAGCTTTCTTT.

The gene calls are TRBV7-9 and TRBJ2-2; 11 bases agree with TRBD1. CDR1 is SEHNR and CDR2 is FQNEAQ in the germline V gene (reference sequence). There are 16 residues in the CDR3. V was clipped by 5 bases and J by 3 bases; unmatched bases: 5. Here the CDR3 DNA reads TGTGCCAGCAGCATTAAGGGACAGGGGGACACCGGGGAGCTGTTTTTT. Its translation: CASSIKGQGDTGELFF.

The chain links TRBV19 to TRBJ2-1, with a weak D call TRBD2 (6 bases). CDR3 length equals 14 residues. V lost 7 bases and J lost 7, with 17 bases in between. Germline assignment: CDR1 LNHDA and CDR2 SQIVND (reference sequence). CDR3 sequence (DNA): TGTGCCAGTACTCATGGGGGGAGCCCGAATGAGCAGTTCTTC. Amino acid sequence: CASTHGGSPNEQFF.

The sample holds a few counts of this clonotype. The rearrangement links TRBV28 to TRBJ2-7; D remains unclear. The CDR3 extends over 12 amino acids. V lost 2 bases and J lost 6, with 8 bases in between. Germline CDR1 is MDHEN and CDR2 is SYDVKM. The CDR3 bases are TGTGCCAGCAGTTTAGGAGCCACCGAGCAGTACTTC. Its translation: CASSLGATEQYF.

This clonotype was seen only a few times. The V call is TRBV7-2, the J call TRBJ1-6, with TRBD1 matching over 9 bases. V lost 1 base to trimming and J lost 10 bases; unmatched junction nucleotides: 8. The CDR3 extends over 16 amino acids. CDR1 SGHTA and CDR2 FQGNSA come from the germline V gene. CDR3 protein: CASSLGSGTGSSPLHF. In DNA form, the CDR3 reads TGTGCCAGCAGCTTAGGCTCTGGGACAGGGTCCTCACCCCTCCACTTT. The whole variable domain, filled in from reference TRBV7-2 and TRBJ1-6, reads GAGVSQSPSNKVTEKGKDVELRCDPISGHTALYWYRQSLGQGLEFLIYFQGNSAPDKSGLPSDRFSAERTGGSVSTLTIQRTQQEDSAVYLCASSLGSGTGSSPLHFGNGTRLTVT.

This clonotype has only a few counts. The V and J genes are TRBV19 and TRBJ1-5; the D is unclear. There are 13 residues in the CDR3. CDR1 and CDR2 (germline): LNHDA, SQIVND (reference sequence). Trimming left V 0 bases short and J 6 bases short, with 6 bases between. The chain's CDR3 is CASSIDGGQPQHF. The CDR3 DNA follows: TGTGCCAGTAGTATAGACGGTGGTCAGCCCCAGCATTTT.